This T cell receptor (beta chain) was sequenced in a study of circulating and synovial CD4+ cells in juvenile arthritis. Whole-study findings and limits: T cell genome counts differed by at least an order of magnitude between CPL and CD4 samples. The pathogenic-like versus bulk T cell difference escaped Vbeta family analysis. Deeper sequencing increased measured overlap with synovial clonotypes.

Germline CDR1 and CDR2: MRHNA and SNTAGT. CDR3 length: 15 amino acids. J lost 8 bases, V lost 6 bases, and 8 bases had no gene match. Generated by immunoSEQ multiplex PCR, the TCRdb table keeps only in-frame clones and is missing some. The sample contains over 11,000 clones, roughly 88% of which appear only once. With regard to this clone: Its antigen is not identified.

Patients with active juvenile idiopathic arthritis donated these samples. This chain links TRBV6-4 with TRBJ2-1; 12 bases fit TRBD1. The clonotype was recovered from a human patient with juvenile idiopathic arthritis. Some clones in this sample may be carry-over from other donors' samples. The sequenced sample was CD4+ T cells from synovial fluid. The CDR3 DNA follows: TGTGCCAGCAGCGTCGGGACAGGGGGCGGGGATGAGCAGTTCTTC. Its translation: CASSVGTGGGDEQFF.